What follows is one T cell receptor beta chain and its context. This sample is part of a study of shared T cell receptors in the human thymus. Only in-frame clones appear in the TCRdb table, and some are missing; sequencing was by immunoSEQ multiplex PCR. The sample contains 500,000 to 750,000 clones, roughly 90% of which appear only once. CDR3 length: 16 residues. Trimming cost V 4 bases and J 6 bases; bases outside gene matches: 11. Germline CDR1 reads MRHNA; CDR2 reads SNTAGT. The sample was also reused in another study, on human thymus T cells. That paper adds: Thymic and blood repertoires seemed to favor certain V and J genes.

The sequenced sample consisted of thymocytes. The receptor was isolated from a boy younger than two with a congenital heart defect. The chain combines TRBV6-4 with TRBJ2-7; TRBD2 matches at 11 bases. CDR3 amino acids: CASSGPPLAGVTEQYF. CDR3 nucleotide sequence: TGTGCCAGCAGTGGGCCCCCACTAGCGGGAGTGACCGAGCAGTACTTC.